This T cell receptor (beta chain) was obtained from a study of spatial heterogeneity in lung cancer. Study-level results: Ubiquitous expanded tumor TCRs surfaced in blood more at resection than they did at follow-up.

Time point indicated: sample taken at primary tumor resection. In each case, whole RNA from tumor, nontumor lung or frozen PBMC was sequenced unsorted. Donors were around 70 untreated early-stage non-small cell lung cancer patients. Germline V lookup: CDR1 KGHDR, CDR2 SFDVKD. The CDR3 contains 12 residues. V dropped 3 bases and J dropped 2 bases, with 4 bases sitting between them. As concerns this clonotype: Its antigen is undetermined.

All TCR cDNA molecules were individually tagged with a unique molecular identifier. TCRdb reprocessed the 5' RACE reads via MiXCR and lists one record per CDR3 protein. The data contain about 75,000 distinct CDR3 sequences, approximately 12% of them singletons. The chain has TRBV24-1 and TRBJ2-7; D is unclear. This receptor was obtained from a male donor with early-stage non-small cell lung cancer. The source material was PBMCs, sampled at surgery. CDR3 amino acids: CATSDEAYEQYF. DNA of the CDR3: TGTGCCACCAGTGATGAGGCCTACGAGCAGTACTTC.